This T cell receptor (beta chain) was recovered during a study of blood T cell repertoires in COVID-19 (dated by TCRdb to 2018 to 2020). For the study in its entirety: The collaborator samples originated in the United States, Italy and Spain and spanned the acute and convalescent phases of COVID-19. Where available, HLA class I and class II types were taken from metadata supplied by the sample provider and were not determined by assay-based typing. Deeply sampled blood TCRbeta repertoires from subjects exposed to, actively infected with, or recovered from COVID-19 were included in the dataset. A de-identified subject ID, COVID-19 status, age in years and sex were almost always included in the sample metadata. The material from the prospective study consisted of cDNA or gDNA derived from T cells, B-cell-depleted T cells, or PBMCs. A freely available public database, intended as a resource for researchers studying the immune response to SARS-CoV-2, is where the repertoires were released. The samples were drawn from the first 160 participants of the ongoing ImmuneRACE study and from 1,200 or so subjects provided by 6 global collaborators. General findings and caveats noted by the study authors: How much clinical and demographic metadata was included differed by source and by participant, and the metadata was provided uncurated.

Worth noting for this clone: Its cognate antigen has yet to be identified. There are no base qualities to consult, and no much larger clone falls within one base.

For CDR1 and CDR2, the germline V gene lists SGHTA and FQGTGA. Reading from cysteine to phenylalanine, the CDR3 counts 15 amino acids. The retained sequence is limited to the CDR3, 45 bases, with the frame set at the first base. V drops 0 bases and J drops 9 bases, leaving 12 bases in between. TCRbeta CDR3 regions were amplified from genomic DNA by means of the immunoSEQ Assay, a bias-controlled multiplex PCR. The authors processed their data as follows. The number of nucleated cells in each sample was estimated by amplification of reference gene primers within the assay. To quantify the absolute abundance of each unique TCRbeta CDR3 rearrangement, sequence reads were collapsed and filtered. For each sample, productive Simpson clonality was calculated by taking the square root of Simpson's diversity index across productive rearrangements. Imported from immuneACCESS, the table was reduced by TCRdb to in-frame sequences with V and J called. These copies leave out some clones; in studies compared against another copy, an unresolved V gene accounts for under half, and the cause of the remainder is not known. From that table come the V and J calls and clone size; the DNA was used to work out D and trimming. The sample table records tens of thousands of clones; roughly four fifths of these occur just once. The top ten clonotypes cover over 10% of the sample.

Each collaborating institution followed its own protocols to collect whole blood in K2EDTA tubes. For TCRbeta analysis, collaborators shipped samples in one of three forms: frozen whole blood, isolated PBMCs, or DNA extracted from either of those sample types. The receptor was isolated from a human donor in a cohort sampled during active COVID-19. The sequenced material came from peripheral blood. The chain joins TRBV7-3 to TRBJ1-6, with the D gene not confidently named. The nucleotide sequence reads TGTGCCAGCAGCTTAACCTCAACACGCGGTTCACCCCTCCACTTT. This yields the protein CASSLTSTRGSPLHF.